The rows below give T cell receptor beta chains drawn from one sample of a study of T-cell reconstitution after alpha-beta-depleted transplantation in children. TCRdb analysed the PCR reads with MiXCR anew, one entry per CDR3 protein. This table holds 200,000 to 300,000 distinct CDR3 sequences, more than 20% found once. Sequences were derived from PBMCs, mostly from graft donor cells, sampled 360 days after TCRalphabeta/CD19-depleted stem cell transplant. The receptors here all came from a female patient aged 2 to 10 who had a stem cell transplant for congenital amegakaryocytic thrombocytopenia, so the T cells may come from the graft donor. The CDR3 runs from the conserved cysteine through the conserved F or W. Fields, in order: clone size, D gene, J gene, V gene, CDR3 protein, CDR3 DNA. A D gene is named only where the DNA matches it firmly. Size tells how often a clone was seen (once, few, many) or the class of an expanded clone, and some rows leave it out.

>many|-|TRBJ1-1|TRBV12-3/TRBV12-4
CASSRGQKNTEAFF
TGTGCCAGCAGCCGGGGGCAAAAGAACACTGAAGCTTTCTTT
>-|TRBD1|TRBJ1-5|TRBV7-2
CASSLPDRGDQPQHF
TGTGCCAGCAGCTTACCCGACAGGGGTGATCAGCCCCAGCATTTT
>-|-|TRBJ1-4|TRBV5-1
CASSWTGGGGDEKLFF
TGCGCCAGCAGCTGGACCGGCGGGGGCGGGGATGAAAAACTGTTTTTT
>-|-|TRBJ2-7|TRBV20-1
CSAREIGGPSIYEQYF
TGCAGTGCTAGAGAGATAGGGGGGCCTTCTATCTACGAGCAGTACTTC
>-|TRBD2|TRBJ2-1|TRBV14
CASSFGEGDEQFF
TGTGCCAGCAGCTTCGGGGAGGGCGATGAGCAGTTCTTC
>-|TRBD1|TRBJ2-7|TRBV20-1
CSAPPRTGGAYEQYF
TGCAGTGCCCCGCCTCGGACAGGGGGCGCTTACGAGCAGTACTTC
>-|TRBD1|TRBJ2-1|TRBV6-6
CASYGTGYNEQFF
TGTGCCAGCTACGGGACAGGGTACAATGAGCAGTTCTTC
>many|TRBD1|TRBJ2-5|TRBV4-2
CASSQVYNRDSGQETQYF
TGTGCCAGCAGCCAAGTCTACAACCGGGACAGTGGCCAAGAGACCCAGTACTTC
>-|-|TRBJ2-1|TRBV6-2/TRBV6-3
CASSYAGAWEQFF
TGTGCCAGCAGTTACGCCGGGGCGTGGGAGCAGTTCTTC
>-|-|TRBJ1-4|TRBV6-6
CASFGPDQKLFF
TGTGCCAGTTTTGGGCCGGATCAAAAACTGTTTTTT
>-|-|TRBJ2-3|TRBV7-9
CASSLAFMTDTQYF
TGTGCCAGCAGCTTAGCGTTTATGACAGATACGCAGTATTTT
>few|-|TRBJ2-7|TRBV6-2/TRBV6-3
CASTDLGRRFYEQYF
TGTGCCAGCACCGATCTCGGGCGGAGATTCTACGAGCAGTACTTC
>-|-|TRBJ1-3|TRBV15
CATRQQGPGNTIYF
TGTGCCACCAGACAACAGGGCCCCGGAAACACCATATATTTT
>-|-|TRBJ1-5|TRBV30
CAWSVRSNQPQHF
TGTGCCTGGAGTGTACGTAGCAATCAGCCCCAGCATTTT
>-|-|TRBJ2-3|TRBV14
CASSQVTGALTDTQYF
TGTGCCAGCAGCCAAGTAACGGGAGCCCTCACAGATACGCAGTATTTT
>-|-|TRBJ2-1|TRBV19
CASSAPPGGEAYNEQFF
TGTGCCAGTAGTGCCCCTCCGGGCGGGGAAGCCTACAATGAGCAGTTCTTC
>-|TRBD2|TRBJ2-1|TRBV6-5
CASSYRLAGGNEQFF
TGTGCCAGCAGTTACAGGCTAGCGGGGGGTAATGAGCAGTTCTTC
>few|TRBD1|TRBJ1-2|TRBV28
CASKGQGVDGYTF
TGTGCCAGCAAAGGACAGGGGGTTGATGGCTACACCTTC
>few|-|TRBJ1-5|TRBV7-8
CASSAKLMGLIYSNQPQHF
TGTGCCAGCAGCGCTAAGTTGATGGGGCTTATCTATAGCAATCAGCCCCAGCATTTT